The 3 T cell receptor beta chains listed next were all sequenced from one sample in a study of cytomegalovirus exposure and HLA in healthy donors. This PCR relied on a set of 60 Vbeta primers and 13 Jbeta primers. TCRdb's table, derived via immunoSEQ multiplex PCR, lists solely in-frame clones and lacks some. This table holds about 94,000 clones, around 66% found once. Specimen: PBMCs. These receptors originate from a young man in good health and CMV-seronegative.

This clone has more than one count but fewer than ten. V usage is TRBV27 and J usage is TRBJ1-2; D may be TRBD1 (5 bases). The CDR3 runs to 13 residues. V was clipped by 4 bases and J by 6 bases, with 12 bases between them. Per the germline V gene, CDR1 is MNHEY and CDR2 is SMNVEV (reference sequence). The CDR3 reads CASSSQGRDGYTF. The CDR3 nucleotides are TGTGCCAGCAGTTCGCAGGGAAGGGATGGCTACACCTTC.

This clone was found a few times. The chain couples TRBV28 to TRBJ1-5, with 8 bases matching TRBD1. This CDR3 region has 15 residues. Germline CDR1 reads MDHEN; CDR2 reads SYDVKM. With 6 bases clipped from V and 2 bases from J, the junction kept 6 bases outside the gene matches. CDR3 amino acids: CASRFDRGGNQPQHF. For the CDR3, the DNA is TGTGCCAGCAGATTCGACAGGGGCGGCAATCAGCCCCAGCATTTT.

The J gene is TRBJ1-5, the V gene TRBV2; D call uncertain. Trimming removed 2 bases from V and 7 bases from J, with 12 bases in between. CDR3 size: 14 residues. CDR1 and CDR2 (germline): SNHLY, FYNNEI. The CDR3 nucleotides read TGTGCCAGCAGTGAATCCGGGAGACCGCAGCCCCAGCATTTT. It encodes CASSESGRPQPQHF. Full variable domain (remainder filled in from reference TRBV2 and TRBJ1-5): EPEVTQTPSHQVTQMGQEVILRCVPISNHLYFYWYRQILGQKVEFLVSFYNNEISEKSEIFDDQFSVERPDGSNFTLKIRSTKLEDSAMYFCASSESGRPQPQHFGDGTRLSIL.